A single sample gave rise to the 25 T cell receptor beta chains below, sequenced in a study of blood T cell repertoires in COVID-19. Assay used: immunoSEQ multiplex PCR; TCRdb lists only in-frame clones, some missing. The sample lists roughly 120,000 clones, 85% to 90% occurring once. The sequencing sample was made of peripheral blood. The receptors here all came from a woman aged 45 to 65 with acute or convalescent COVID-19.

This clone was counted between two and nine times. The V call is TRBV11-2, the J call TRBJ2-2, with 8 positions matching TRBD1. The CDR3 length is 16 residues. Losses at the gene ends were 6 bases for V and 4 bases for J; bases not matched to a gene: 10. Germline V gene lookup returns CDR1 SGHAT and CDR2 FQNNGV. CDR3 DNA: TGTGCCAGCAGTCAAGAGACAGGGGCCATCACCGGGGAGCTGTTTTTT. Its translation: CASSQETGAITGELFF.

V gene TRBV6-2 or TRBV6-3 combines with J gene TRBJ2-1, with TRBD2 matching over 14 bases. Germline V CDR1 and CDR2: MNHEY, SVGEGT. V trimming: 4 bases; J trimming: 2 bases; junction bases outside the gene matches: 7. This CDR3 contains 18 residues. The CDR3 sequence: CASSSGTSGSQAYNEQFF. The CDR3 nucleotides are TGTGCCAGCAGTTCCGGGACTAGCGGGAGTCAAGCCTACAATGAGCAGTTCTTC.

The chain recombines TRBV7-6 with TRBJ2-1, with TRBD1 as a possible D gene (6 bases). The ends were cut back, 5 bases at V and 9 bases at J, with 14 bases in the middle. Germline-derived CDR1 and CDR2 are SGHVS and FNYEAQ. The CDR3 is made up of 13 amino acids. The CDR3 DNA follows: TGTGCCAGCAGCACCTCCGGGACACCTGAGCAGTTCTTC. Amino acids: CASSTSGTPEQFF. The variable domain in full, completed from reference TRBV7-6 and TRBJ2-1, reads GAGVSQSPRYKVTKRGQDVALRCDPISGHVSLYWYRQALGQGPEFLTYFNYEAQQDKSGLPNDRFSAERPEGSISTLTIQRTEQRDSAMYRCASSTSGTPEQFFGPGTRLTVL.

The genes are TRBV7-2 and TRBJ2-7; 7 bases align to TRBD2. The CDR3 runs to 16 residues. Trimming took 6 bases from V and 2 from J; bases not matched to a gene: 13. Per germline, CDR1 SGHTA and CDR2 FQGNSA. DNA for the CDR3: TGTGCCAGCAGTTCGACCAACGCGGGAGTCACCTACGAGCAGTACTTC. Translating it yields CASSSTNAGVTYEQYF.

The V and J genes are TRBV20-1 and TRBJ2-1; D call uncertain. V gave up 2 bases and J gave up 4 bases, with 3 bases separating them. This CDR3 is 11 amino acids long. Germline V gene sequence: CDR1 DFQATT, CDR2 SNEGSKA (reference sequence). CDR3 in amino acids: CSARPYNEQFF. The CDR3 nucleotides are TGCAGTGCTAGACCTTACAATGAGCAGTTCTTC.

The V call is TRBV6-5, the J call TRBJ2-1; 7 bases match TRBD1. Per germline, CDR1 MNHEY and CDR2 SVGAGI. The trim removed 8 bases at V and 10 bases at J, leaving 5 bases unmatched. The CDR3 spans 11 residues. Here the CDR3 reads CASGNRGEQFF. The DNA of the CDR3 is TGTGCCAGCGGTAACAGGGGAGAGCAGTTCTTC.

J is TRBJ2-7 and V is TRBV7-6, with D unresolved. Trimming removed 1 base from V and 3 bases from J, with 16 bases in between. Germline CDR1 reads SGHVS; CDR2 reads FNYEAQ. The CDR3 is 16 amino acids. CDR3 sequence: CASSLEAYGSGYEQYF. DNA for the CDR3: TGTGCCAGCAGCTTAGAGGCCTACGGGTCTGGCTACGAGCAGTACTTC.

This rearrangement joins TRBV30 to TRBJ2-5; 12 bases match TRBD2. The junction had 6 bases not matched to a gene; V was cut back by 6 bases and J by 4 bases. There are 14 residues in the CDR3. Germline V lookup: CDR1 GTSNPN, CDR2 SVGIG (reference sequence). The CDR3 nucleotides read TGTGCCTGTACCGGGACTAGCGGGTTAGAGACCCAGTACTTC. Amino acid sequence: CACTGTSGLETQYF.

This chain uses TRBV19 with TRBJ2-7, with D hard to call. The germline CDR1 and CDR2 sequences are LNHDA and SQIVND (reference sequence). V dropped 3 bases and J dropped 6 bases, with 15 bases sitting between them. The CDR3 is 14 amino acids. As DNA, the CDR3 is TGTGCCAGTAGTATCCAGAATTCGGGTAGCGAGCAGTACTTC. Protein sequence: CASSIQNSGSEQYF.

V usage is TRBV15 and J usage is TRBJ1-4; no firm D call. The CDR3 is 16 amino acids. Trimming stripped 7 bases from V and 0 bases from J, with 15 bases between. The germline V gene encodes CDR1 LNHNV and CDR2 YYDKDF (reference sequence). CDR3 residues: CATILSEGATNEKLFF. The CDR3 region has the DNA TGTGCCACCATCCTCTCAGAGGGAGCAACTAATGAAAAACTGTTTTTT.

The chain has TRBV5-1 and TRBJ1-1; 7 nucleotides line up with TRBD1. The CDR3 is made up of 15 amino acids. Trimming removed 4 bases from V and 1 base from J; junction bases left unmatched: 7. Looked up from germline, CDR1 is SGHRS and CDR2 is YFSETQ. CDR3 DNA: TGCGCCAGCAGCAGAGGAGACAGGGCGAACACTGAAGCTTTCTTT. Translated, it gives CASSRGDRANTEAFF.

The CDR3 sequence: CASSFPGQPLNTEAFF. CDR3 bases: TGTGCCAGCAGTTTTCCGGGACAGCCCTTGAACACTGAAGCTTTCTTT. The rearrangement joins TRBV6-2 or TRBV6-3 to TRBJ1-1, with TRBD1 matching over 7 bases. Unmatched junction bases numbered 8, after V lost 4 bases and J lost 0 bases. CDR3 length: 16 amino acids. Germline CDR1 MNHEY, CDR2 SVGEGT.

This clone was seen just once. The chain recombines TRBV18 with TRBJ1-1; D might be TRBD1 (5 bases). This CDR3 contains 14 residues. Germline CDR1 and CDR2: KGHSH and LQKENI. The V end was cut by 1 base, the J end by 7 bases, with 13 bases between. The CDR3 loop is CASSPLQGINEAFF. CDR3 sequence (DNA): TGTGCCAGCTCACCACTTCAGGGAATTAATGAAGCTTTCTTT.

The genes are TRBV7-4 and TRBJ1-4; no definite D call. The germline CDR1 and CDR2 sequences are SGHVT and SQSDAQ. V lost 5 bases and J lost 5, with 3 bases in between. The CDR3 extends over 11 amino acids. The CDR3 nucleotides read TGTGCCAGCAGCCTAAATGAAAAACTGTTTTTT. It yields the protein CASSLNEKLFF.

The genes are TRBV7-2 and TRBJ1-5; a weak D match, TRBD1 (5 bases). V lost 5 bases, J lost 7 bases, and 15 bases lay in between. The CDR3 is 14 residues long. From germline, CDR1 is SGHTA and CDR2 FQGNSA. Written as DNA, the CDR3 is TGTGCCAGCAGCCCACAGGTGGGCGGCCAGCCCCAGCATTTT. Translating it yields CASSPQVGGQPQHF.

V and J are TRBV18 and TRBJ2-7; D unresolved. V was shortened by 2 bases and J by 3 bases, with 11 bases between the two germline ends. Per the germline V gene, CDR1 is KGHSH and CDR2 is LQKENI. The CDR3 consists of 14 residues. The CDR3: CASSPDMLLYEQYF. DNA of the CDR3: TGTGCCAGCTCACCAGACATGCTTCTCTACGAGCAGTACTTC.

This chain links TRBV29-1 with TRBJ1-1; maybe TRBD1 (5 bases). The CDR3 is made up of 11 amino acids. V lost 8 bases and J 6 bases, leaving 13 bases between the germline ends. Germline-derived CDR1 and CDR2 are SQVTM and ANQGSEA. CDR3 loop: CSPREAAEAFF. The CDR3 DNA sequence: TGCAGCCCCAGGGAGGCGGCTGAAGCTTTCTTT.

V gene TRBV4-1 combines with J gene TRBJ2-7; D ambiguous. The germline CDR1 and CDR2 sequences are MGHRA and YSYEKL. The CDR3 has 13 amino acids. Trimming took 1 base from V and 3 from J, leaving 7 bases between them. The CDR3 DNA is TGCGCCAGCAGCCAAGGGCAGTACTACGAGCAGTACTTC. This gives the protein CASSQGQYYEQYF.

This chain connects TRBV5-1 to TRBJ2-6, with D hard to call. Trimming removed 0 bases from V and 0 bases from J, with 7 bases in between. The CDR3 covers 16 residues. CDR1 and CDR2 (germline): SGHRS, YFSETQ. In nucleotides, the CDR3 is TGCGCCAGCAGCTTGGGTTTGCGCTCTGGGGCCAACGTCCTGACTTTC. This encodes CASSLGLRSGANVLTF.

This chain uses TRBV18 with TRBJ1-3, with D unresolved. The V end was cut by 5 bases, the J end by 0 bases, with 17 bases between. The CDR3 length is 17 residues. CDR1 and CDR2 (germline): KGHSH, LQKENI. The CDR3 loop reads CASSLGGNAISGNTIYF. Here the CDR3 DNA reads TGTGCCAGCTCATTAGGCGGGAATGCCATCTCTGGAAACACCATATATTTT. Full variable domain (outside the CDR3, taken from reference TRBV18 and TRBJ1-3): NAGVMQNPRHLVRRRGQEARLRCSPMKGHSHVYWYRQLPEEGLKFMVYLQKENIIDESGMPKERFSAEFPKEGPSILRIQQVVRGDSAAYFCASSLGGNAISGNTIYFGEGSWLTVV.

This clone has just one count. The chain combines TRBV7-9 with TRBJ1-2, with 10 bases aligning to TRBD1. With 5 bases clipped from V and 6 bases from J, the junction kept 6 bases outside the gene matches. The CDR3 has 14 residues. Germline-derived CDR1 and CDR2 are SEHNR and FQNEAQ (reference sequence). This chain's CDR3 is CASSVSGTGDGYTF. The CDR3 region has the DNA TGTGCCAGCAGCGTATCCGGGACAGGGGATGGCTACACCTTC.

This clone was seen only a few times. The V call is TRBV5-1, the J call TRBJ1-2; no clear D. Germline values: CDR1 SGHRS, CDR2 YFSETQ. V was pared by 2 bases and J by 1 base, with 6 bases between. This CDR3 has 13 amino acids. CDR3 region: CASSFDNNYGYTF. CDR3 nucleotide sequence: TGCGCCAGCAGCTTTGACAATAACTATGGCTACACCTTC.

The genes are TRBV7-6 and TRBJ2-7, with TRBD2 matching over 7 bases. V gave up 1 base and J gave up 0 bases; unmatched junction bases: 9. The CDR3 is made up of 17 amino acids. From germline, CDR1 is SGHVS and CDR2 FNYEAQ. The chain's CDR3 is CASSLVPGSGLSYEQYF. In nucleotides, the CDR3 is TGTGCCAGCAGCTTAGTCCCGGGTAGCGGGCTCTCCTACGAGCAGTACTTC.

The genes are TRBV3-1 (or the pseudogene TRBV3-2) and TRBJ2-7; no clear D. CDR3 length equals 13 residues. Trimming removed 4 bases at V and 0 bases at J, with 7 bases between. Germline values: CDR1 LGHDT, CDR2 YNNKEL (reference sequence). As DNA, the CDR3 is TGTGCCAGCAGCCCTTCTAGCTCCTACGAGCAGTACTTC. Amino acids: CASSPSSSYEQYF.

The sample holds a few counts of this clone. The rearrangement links TRBV2 to TRBJ2-7; 8 bases agree with TRBD1. J gave up 4 bases and V 7 bases, and 3 bases lay outside the gene matches. Germline V CDR1 and CDR2: SNHLY, FYNNEI. This CDR3 contains 12 residues. The CDR3, as DNA: TGTGCCAGCACCGACAGGGGTTACGAGCAGTACTTC. This translates into CASTDRGYEQYF.